One TCR beta chain is described in this entry. The data derive from a study of OX40 agonist ivuxolimab in advanced cancers. Study summary: In three patients, partial responses were observed, one with hepatocellular carcinoma and two with cutaneous melanoma.

TCRdb's table, derived via immunoSEQ multiplex PCR, lists solely in-frame clones and lacks some. The repertoire holds tens of thousands of clones, with 85% as singletons. Blood specimens came from baseline, cycle 4 day 1, and cycle 7 day 1. This TCR came from an adult with an advanced solid tumor such as melanoma, head and neck, liver or kidney cancer. The source was CD4+ or CD8+ T cells sorted from blood, collected in a trial of the OX40 agonist ivuxolimab.

CDR3 loop: CAISKGTTLNTEAFF. DNA of the CDR3: TGTGCCATCAGTAAGGGGACAACATTGAACACTGAAGCTTTCTTT. J is TRBJ1-1 and V is TRBV10-3, with D possibly being TRBD1 (6 bases). Germline V gene sequence: CDR1 ENHRY, CDR2 SYGVKD. Deletions cut 5 bases from V and 0 bases from J, with 13 bases between. The CDR3 covers 15 residues.